This T cell receptor (beta chain) was identified during a study of control samples from healthy donors and cancer patients. Generated by immunoSEQ multiplex PCR, the TCRdb table keeps only in-frame clones and is missing some. This table holds fewer than 130,000 clones, roughly 90% found once. This CDR3 is built from 14 residues. Germline CDR1 and CDR2: MDHEN and SYDVKM. The V gene lost 3 bases and the J gene lost 3 bases, with 8 bases spanning the gap. The chain recombines TRBV28 with TRBJ1-4, with D possibly matching TRBD1 (5 bases). Specimen: PBMCs. The sequence was collected from a woman aged 55-75 years with lung cancer. The CDR3 is CASSLGGANEKLFF. For the CDR3, the DNA is TGTGCCAGCAGTTTGGGAGGGGCTAATGAAAAACTGTTTTTT.